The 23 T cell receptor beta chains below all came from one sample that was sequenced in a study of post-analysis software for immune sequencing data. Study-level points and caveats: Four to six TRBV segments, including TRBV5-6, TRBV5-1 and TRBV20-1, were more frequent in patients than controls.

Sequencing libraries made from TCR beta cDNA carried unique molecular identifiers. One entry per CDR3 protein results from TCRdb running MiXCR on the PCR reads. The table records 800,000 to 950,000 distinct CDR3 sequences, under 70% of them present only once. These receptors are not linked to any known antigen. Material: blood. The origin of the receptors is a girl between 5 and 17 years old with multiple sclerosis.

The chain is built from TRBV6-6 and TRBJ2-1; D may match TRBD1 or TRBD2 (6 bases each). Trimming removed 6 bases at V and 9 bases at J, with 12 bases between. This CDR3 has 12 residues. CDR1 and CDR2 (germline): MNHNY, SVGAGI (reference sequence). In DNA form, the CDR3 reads TGTGCCAGCAGCAACGGGGGCCTTGAGCAGTTCTTC. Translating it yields CASSNGGLEQFF.

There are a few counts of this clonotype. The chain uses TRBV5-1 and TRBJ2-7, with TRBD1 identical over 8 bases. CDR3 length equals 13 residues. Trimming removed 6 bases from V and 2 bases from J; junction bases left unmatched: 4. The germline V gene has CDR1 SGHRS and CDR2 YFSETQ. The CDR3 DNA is TGCGCCAGCACCCGGACAGGGACCTACGAGCAGTACTTC. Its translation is CASTRTGTYEQYF.

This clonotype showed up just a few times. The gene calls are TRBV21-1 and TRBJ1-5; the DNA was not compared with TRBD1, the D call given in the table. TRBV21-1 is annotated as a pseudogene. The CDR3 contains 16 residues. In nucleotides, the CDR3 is TGTGCCAGCAGCAAATACGGGGGACAGGGGGATCAGCCCCAGCATTTT. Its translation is CASSKYGGQGDQPQHF.

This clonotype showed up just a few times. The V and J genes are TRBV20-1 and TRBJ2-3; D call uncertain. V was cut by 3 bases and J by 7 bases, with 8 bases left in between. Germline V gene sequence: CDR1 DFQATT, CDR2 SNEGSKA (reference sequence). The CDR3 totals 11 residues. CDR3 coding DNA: TGCAGTGCTAGTAGGCCGAATACGCAGTATTTT. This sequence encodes CSASRPNTQYF.

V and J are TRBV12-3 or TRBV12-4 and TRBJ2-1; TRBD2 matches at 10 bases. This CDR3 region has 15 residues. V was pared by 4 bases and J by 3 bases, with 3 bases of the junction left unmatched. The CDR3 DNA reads TGTGCCAGCAGTTCCGGGACTAGCGACTACAATGAGCAGTTCTTC. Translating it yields CASSSGTSDYNEQFF.

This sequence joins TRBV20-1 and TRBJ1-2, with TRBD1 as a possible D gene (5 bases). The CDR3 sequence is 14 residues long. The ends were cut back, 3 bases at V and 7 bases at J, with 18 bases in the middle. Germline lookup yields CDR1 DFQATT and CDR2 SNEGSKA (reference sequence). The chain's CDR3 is CSASASQGVGGYTF. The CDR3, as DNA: TGCAGTGCTAGTGCGTCCCAGGGCGTTGGTGGCTACACCTTC.

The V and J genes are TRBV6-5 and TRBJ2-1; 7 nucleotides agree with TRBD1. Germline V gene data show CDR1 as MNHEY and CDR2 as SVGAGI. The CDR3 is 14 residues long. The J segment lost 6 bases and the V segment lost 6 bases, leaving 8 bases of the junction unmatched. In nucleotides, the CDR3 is TGTGCCAGCAGATTGACAGGGAAACTCAATGAGCAGTTCTTC. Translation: CASRLTGKLNEQFF.

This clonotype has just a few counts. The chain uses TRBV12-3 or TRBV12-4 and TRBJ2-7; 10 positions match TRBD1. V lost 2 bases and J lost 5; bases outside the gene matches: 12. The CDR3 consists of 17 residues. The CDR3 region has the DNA TGTGCCAGCAGTTTATTGCCGGGGGACAGGGGATCCCACGAGCAGTACTTC. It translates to CASSLLPGDRGSHEQYF.

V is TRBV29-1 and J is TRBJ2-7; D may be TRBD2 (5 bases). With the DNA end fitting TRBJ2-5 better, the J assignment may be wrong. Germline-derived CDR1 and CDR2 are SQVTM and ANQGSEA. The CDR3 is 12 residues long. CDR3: CSVVRAGETQYF. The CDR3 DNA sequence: TGCAGCGTTGTGAGGGCCGGGGAGACCCAGTACTTC.

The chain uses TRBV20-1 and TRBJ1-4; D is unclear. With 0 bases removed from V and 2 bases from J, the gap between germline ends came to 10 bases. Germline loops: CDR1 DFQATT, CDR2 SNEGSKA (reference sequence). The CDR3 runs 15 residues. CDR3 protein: CSARDMDLTNEKLFF. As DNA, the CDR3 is TGCAGTGCTAGAGACATGGATTTGACTAATGAAAAACTGTTTTTT.

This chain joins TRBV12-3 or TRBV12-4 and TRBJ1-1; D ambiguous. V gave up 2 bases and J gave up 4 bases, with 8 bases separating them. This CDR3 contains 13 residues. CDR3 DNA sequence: TGTGCCAGCAGTTTACCCAGAAGCACTGAAGCTTTCTTT. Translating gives CASSLPRSTEAFF.

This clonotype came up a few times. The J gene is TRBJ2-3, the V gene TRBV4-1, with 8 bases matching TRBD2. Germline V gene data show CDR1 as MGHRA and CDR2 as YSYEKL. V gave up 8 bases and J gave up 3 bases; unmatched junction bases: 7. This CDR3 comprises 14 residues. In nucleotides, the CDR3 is TGCGCCAGCTCCCACCGGGAGGGAACAGATACGCAGTATTTT. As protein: CASSHREGTDTQYF.

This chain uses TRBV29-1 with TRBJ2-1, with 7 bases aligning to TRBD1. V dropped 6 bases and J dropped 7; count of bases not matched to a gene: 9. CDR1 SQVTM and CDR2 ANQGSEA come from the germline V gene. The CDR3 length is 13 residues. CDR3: CSVREGAYNEQFF. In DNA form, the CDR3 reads TGCAGCGTGCGCGAGGGGGCGTATAATGAGCAGTTCTTC.

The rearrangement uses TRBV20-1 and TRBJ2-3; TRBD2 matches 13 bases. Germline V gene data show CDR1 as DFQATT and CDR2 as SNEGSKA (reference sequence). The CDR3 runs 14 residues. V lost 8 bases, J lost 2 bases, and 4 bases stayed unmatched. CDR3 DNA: TGCAGTTTGACTAGCGGGGGGAACACAGATACGCAGTATTTT. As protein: CSLTSGGNTDTQYF.

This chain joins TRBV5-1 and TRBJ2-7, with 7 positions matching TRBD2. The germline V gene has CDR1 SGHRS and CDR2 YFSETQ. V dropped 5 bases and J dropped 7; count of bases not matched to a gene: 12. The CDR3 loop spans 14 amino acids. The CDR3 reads CASRPSGVYNEQYF. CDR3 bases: TGCGCCAGCAGGCCCAGCGGGGTGTACAATGAGCAGTACTTC.

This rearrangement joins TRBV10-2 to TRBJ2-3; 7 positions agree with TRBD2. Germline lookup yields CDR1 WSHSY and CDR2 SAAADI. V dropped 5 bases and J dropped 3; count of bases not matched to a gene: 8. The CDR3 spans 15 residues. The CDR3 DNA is TGCGCCAGCAGTATGCGCGGGAGCTCAACAGATACGCAGTATTTT. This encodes CASSMRGSSTDTQYF.

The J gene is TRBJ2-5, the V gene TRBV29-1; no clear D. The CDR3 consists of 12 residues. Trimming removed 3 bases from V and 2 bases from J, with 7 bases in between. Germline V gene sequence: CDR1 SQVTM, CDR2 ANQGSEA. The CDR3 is CSVEHQQETQYF. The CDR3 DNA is TGCAGCGTTGAGCATCAGCAAGAGACCCAGTACTTC.

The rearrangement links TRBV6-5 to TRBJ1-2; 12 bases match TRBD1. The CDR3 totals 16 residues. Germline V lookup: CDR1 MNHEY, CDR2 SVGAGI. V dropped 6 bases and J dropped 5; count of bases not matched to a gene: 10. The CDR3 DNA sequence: TGTGCCAGCAGCCGACTCGGGACAGGGGGCGGGTATGGCTACACCTTC. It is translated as CASSRLGTGGGYGYTF.

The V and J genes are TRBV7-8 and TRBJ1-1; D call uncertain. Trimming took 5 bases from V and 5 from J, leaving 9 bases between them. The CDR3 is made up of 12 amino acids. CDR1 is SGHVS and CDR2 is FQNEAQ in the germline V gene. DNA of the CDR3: TGTGCCAGCAGCGGCACACGAACTGAAGCTTTCTTT. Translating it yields CASSGTRTEAFF.

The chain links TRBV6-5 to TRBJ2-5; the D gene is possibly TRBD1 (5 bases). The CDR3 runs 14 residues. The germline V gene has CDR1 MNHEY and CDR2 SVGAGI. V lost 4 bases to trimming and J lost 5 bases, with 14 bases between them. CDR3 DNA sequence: TGTGCCAGCAGTTTCAGACAGATTAGGGAGACCCAGTACTTC. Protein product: CASSFRQIRETQYF.

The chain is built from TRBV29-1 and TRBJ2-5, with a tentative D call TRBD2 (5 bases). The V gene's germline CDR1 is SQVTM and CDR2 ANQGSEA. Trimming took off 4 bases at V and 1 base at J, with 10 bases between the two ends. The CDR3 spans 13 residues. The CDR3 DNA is TGCAGCGTTGTGTCTAGCAGCCAAGAGACCCAGTACTTC. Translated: CSVVSSSQETQYF.

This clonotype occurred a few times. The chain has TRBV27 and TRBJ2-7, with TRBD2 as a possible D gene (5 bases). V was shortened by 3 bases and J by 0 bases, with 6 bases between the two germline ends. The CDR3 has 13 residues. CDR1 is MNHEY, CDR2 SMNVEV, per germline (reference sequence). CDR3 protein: CASSFEGSYEQYF. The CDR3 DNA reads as TGTGCCAGCAGTTTTGAGGGCTCCTACGAGCAGTACTTC.

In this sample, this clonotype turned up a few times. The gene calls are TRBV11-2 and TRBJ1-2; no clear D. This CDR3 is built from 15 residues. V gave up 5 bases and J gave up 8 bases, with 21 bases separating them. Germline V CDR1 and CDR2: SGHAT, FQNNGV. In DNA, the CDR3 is TGTGCCAGCAGCCCGCGTGCGTCCTGGGTGAAAGGCTACACCTTC. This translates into CASSPRASWVKGYTF.